This T cell receptor (beta chain) was captured by sequencing in a study of blood T cell repertoires in COVID-19. Germline trimming cut 7 bases from V and 8 bases from J; bases unmatched to any gene: 8. This CDR3 has 14 amino acids. Germline lookup yields CDR1 LNHDA and CDR2 SQIVND (reference sequence). Participant reports of clinical history set cohort assignment. Here immunoSEQ multiplex PCR was the method, and the copy in TCRdb shows in-frame clones only, minus some. This table holds about 440,000 clones, around 90% found once. The gene calls are TRBV19 and TRBJ1-6, with TRBD1 matching over 7 bases. The sequencing sample was made of PBMCs or T cells enriched from blood (not recorded which). The clonotype was recovered from a man in his late teens or twenties who had recovered from COVID-19. The CDR3 region is CASNPTGFDSPLHF. The CDR3 region has the DNA TGTGCCAGTAATCCGACAGGGTTCGATTCACCCCTCCACTTT.